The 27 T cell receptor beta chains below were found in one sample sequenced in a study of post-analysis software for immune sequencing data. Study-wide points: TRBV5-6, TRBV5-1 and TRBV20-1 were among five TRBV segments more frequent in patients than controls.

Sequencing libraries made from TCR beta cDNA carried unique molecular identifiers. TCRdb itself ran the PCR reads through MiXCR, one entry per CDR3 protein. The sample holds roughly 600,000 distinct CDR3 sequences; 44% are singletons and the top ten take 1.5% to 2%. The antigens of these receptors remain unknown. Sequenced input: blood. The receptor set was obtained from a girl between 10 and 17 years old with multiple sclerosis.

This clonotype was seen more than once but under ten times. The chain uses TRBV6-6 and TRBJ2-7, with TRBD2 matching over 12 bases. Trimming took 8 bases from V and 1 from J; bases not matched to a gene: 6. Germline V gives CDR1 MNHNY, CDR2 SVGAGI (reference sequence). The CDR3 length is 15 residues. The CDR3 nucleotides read TGTGCCAGCTTGACTAGCGGGGGAACTTCCTACGAGCAGTACTTC. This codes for CASLTSGGTSYEQYF.

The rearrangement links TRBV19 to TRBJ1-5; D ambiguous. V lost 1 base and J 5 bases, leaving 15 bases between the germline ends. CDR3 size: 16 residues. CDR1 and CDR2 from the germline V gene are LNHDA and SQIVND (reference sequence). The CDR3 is CASSIAFGGRYQPQHF. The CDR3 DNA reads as TGTGCCAGTAGTATAGCATTTGGCGGGAGGTATCAGCCCCAGCATTTT.

This CDR3 is CASSPGRNTGELFF. In nucleotides, the CDR3 is TGCGCCAGCAGCCCTGGACGGAACACCGGGGAGCTGTTTTTT. The rearrangement links TRBV5-1 to TRBJ2-2, with D unresolved. Germline V CDR1 and CDR2: SGHRS, YFSETQ. V was cut by 4 bases and J by 1 base, with 8 bases left in between. This CDR3 has 14 amino acids.

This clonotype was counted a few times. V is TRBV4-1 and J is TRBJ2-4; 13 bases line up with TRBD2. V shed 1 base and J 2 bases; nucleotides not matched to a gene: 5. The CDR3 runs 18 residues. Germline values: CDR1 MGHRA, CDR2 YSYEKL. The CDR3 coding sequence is TGCGCCAGCAGCCAAGGACTAGCGGGAGGAGGATCCAAAAACATTCAGTACTTC. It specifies CASSQGLAGGGSKNIQYF.

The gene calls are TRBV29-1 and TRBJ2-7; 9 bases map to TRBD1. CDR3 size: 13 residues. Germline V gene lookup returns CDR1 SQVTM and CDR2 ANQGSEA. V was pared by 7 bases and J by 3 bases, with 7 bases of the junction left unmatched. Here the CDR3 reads CSAVDRGYYEQYF. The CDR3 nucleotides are TGCAGCGCTGTGGACAGGGGATACTACGAGCAGTACTTC.

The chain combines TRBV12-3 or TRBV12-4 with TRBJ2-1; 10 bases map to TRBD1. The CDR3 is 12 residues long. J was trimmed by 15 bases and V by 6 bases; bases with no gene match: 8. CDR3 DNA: TGTGCCAGCAGCCCCAGTTGGACAGGGGGGTTCTTC. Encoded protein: CASSPSWTGGFF.

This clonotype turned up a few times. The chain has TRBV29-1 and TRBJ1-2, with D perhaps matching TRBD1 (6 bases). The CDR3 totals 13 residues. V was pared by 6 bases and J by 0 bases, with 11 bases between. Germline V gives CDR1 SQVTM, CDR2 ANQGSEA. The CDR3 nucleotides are TGCAGCGTCGGGACACCATCTAACTATGGCTACACCTTC. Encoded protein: CSVGTPSNYGYTF.

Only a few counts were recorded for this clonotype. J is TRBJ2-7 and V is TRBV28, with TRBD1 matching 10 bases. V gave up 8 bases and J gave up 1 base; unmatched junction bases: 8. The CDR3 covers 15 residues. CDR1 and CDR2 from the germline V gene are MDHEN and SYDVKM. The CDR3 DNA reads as TGTGCCAGCTACGGGGACAGGGGAATATCCTACGAGCAGTACTTC. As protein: CASYGDRGISYEQYF.

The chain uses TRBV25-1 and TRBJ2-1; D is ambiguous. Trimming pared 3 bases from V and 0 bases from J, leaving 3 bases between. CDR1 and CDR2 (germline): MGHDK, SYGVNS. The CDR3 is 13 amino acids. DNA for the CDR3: TGTGCCAGCAGTGAGACCTCCTACAATGAGCAGTTCTTC. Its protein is CASSETSYNEQFF.

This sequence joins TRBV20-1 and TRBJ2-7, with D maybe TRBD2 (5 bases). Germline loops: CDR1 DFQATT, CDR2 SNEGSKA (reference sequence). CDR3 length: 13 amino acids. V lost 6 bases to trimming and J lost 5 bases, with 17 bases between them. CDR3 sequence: CSAPTTPSNEQYF. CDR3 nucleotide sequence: TGCAGTGCACCGACTACCCCCTCAAACGAGCAGTACTTC.

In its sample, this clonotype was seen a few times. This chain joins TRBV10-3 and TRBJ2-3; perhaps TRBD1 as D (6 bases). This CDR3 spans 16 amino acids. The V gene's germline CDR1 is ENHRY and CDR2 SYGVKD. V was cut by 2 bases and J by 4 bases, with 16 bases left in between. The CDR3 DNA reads TGTGCCATCAGTGAGCCGAAGACCAGGGGTCCAGATACGCAGTATTTT. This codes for CAISEPKTRGPDTQYF.

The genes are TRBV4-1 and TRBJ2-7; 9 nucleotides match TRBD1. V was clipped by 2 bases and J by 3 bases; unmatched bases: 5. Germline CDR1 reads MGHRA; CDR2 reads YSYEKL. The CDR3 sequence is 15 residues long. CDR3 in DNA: TGCGCCAGCAGCCAACCCCGGGACAGGGACTACGAGCAGTACTTC. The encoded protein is CASSQPRDRDYEQYF.

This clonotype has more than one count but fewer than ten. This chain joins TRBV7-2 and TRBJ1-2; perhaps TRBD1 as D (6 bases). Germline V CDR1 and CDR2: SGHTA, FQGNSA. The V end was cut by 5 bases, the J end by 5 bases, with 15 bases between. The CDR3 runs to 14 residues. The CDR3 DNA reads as TGTGCCAGCAGCATACTGACAGGATTATATGGCTACACCTTC. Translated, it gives CASSILTGLYGYTF.

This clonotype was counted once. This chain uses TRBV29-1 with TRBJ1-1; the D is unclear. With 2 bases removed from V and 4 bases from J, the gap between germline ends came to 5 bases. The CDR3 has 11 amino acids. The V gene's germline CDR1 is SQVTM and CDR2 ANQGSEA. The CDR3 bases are TGCAGCGTTGAATTTGTCACTGAAGCTTTCTTT. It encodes CSVEFVTEAFF.

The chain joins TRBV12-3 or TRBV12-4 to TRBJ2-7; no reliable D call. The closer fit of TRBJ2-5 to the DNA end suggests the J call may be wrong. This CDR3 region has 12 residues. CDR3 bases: TGTGCCAGCAGCACGAGGCCGGAGACCCAGTACTTC. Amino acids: CASSTRPETQYF.

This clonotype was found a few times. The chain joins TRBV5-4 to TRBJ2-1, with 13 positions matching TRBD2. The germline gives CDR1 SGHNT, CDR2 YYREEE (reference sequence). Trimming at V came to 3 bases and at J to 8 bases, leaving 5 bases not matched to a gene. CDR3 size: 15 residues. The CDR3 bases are TGTGCCAGCAGCTCACTAGCGGGGGGGGGCCATGAGCAGTTCTTC. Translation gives CASSSLAGGGHEQFF.

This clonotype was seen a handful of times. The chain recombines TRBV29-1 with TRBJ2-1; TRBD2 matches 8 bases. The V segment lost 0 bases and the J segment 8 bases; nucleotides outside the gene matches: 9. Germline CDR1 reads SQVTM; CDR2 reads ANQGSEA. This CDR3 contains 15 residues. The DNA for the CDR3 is TGCAGCGTTGAAGATCGGCGCGGGAGGATCGATGAGCAGTTCTTC. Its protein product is CSVEDRRGRIDEQFF.

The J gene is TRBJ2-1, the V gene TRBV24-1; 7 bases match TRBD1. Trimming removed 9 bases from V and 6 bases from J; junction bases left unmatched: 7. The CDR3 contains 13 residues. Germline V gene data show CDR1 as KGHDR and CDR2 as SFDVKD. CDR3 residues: CATARQGRNEQFF. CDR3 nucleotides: TGTGCCACCGCGCGACAGGGTCGCAATGAGCAGTTCTTC.

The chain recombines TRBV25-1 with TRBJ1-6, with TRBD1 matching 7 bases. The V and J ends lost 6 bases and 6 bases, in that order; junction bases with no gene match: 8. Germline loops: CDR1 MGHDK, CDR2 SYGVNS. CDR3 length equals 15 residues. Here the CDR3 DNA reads TGTGCCAGCAGACGGACAGGCGGGATTAATTCACCCCTCCACTTT. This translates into CASRRTGGINSPLHF.

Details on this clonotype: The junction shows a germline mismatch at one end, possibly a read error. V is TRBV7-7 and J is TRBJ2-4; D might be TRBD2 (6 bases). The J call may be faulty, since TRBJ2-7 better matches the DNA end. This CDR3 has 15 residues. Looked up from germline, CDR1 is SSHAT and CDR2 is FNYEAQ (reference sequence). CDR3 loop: CASSPGGDFNNEQYF. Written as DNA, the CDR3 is TGTGCTAGCAGTCCTGGCGGGGATTTCAATAACGAGCAGTACTTC.

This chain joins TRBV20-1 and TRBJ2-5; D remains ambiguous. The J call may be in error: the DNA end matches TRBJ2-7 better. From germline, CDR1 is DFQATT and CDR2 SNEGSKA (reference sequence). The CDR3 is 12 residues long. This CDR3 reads CSITPVLNEQYF. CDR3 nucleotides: TGCAGCATAACCCCGGTGCTCAACGAGCAGTACTTC.

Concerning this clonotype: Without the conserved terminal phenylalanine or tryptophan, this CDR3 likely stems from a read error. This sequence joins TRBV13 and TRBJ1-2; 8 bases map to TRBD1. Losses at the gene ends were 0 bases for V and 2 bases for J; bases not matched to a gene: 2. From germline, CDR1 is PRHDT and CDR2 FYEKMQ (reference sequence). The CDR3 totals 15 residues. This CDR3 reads CASSLGDRENYGYTV. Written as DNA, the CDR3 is TGTGCCAGCAGCTTAGGGGACAGGGAGAACTATGGCTACACCGTC.

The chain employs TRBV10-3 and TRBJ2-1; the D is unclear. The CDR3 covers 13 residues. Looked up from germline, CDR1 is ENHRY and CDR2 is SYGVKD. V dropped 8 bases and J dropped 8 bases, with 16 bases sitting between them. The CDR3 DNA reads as TGTGCCATCGGTGGCCTTAGTAACCATGAGCAGTTCTTC. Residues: CAIGGLSNHEQFF.

In DNA, the CDR3 is TGTGCCAGCAGCTTAGGGAGAAGGGACAGAGGGCCAGTAACGCCCCATGAGCAGTTCTTC. Protein: CASSLGRRDRGPVTPHEQFF. The rearrangement links TRBV11-2 to TRBJ2-1; 7 bases fit TRBD1. The germline V gene encodes CDR1 SGHAT and CDR2 FQNNGV. The CDR3 runs 20 residues. Losses at the gene ends were 1 base for V and 8 bases for J; bases not matched to a gene: 23.

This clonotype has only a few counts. The CDR3 loop is CSARDPLAGVGDEQYF. The CDR3 coding sequence is TGCAGTGCTAGAGACCCGCTAGCGGGAGTAGGAGACGAGCAGTACTTC. This chain joins TRBV20-1 and TRBJ2-7; 10 positions agree with TRBD2. There are 16 residues in the CDR3. CDR1 DFQATT and CDR2 SNEGSKA come from the germline V gene (reference sequence). V dropped 0 bases and J dropped 5; count of bases not matched to a gene: 10.

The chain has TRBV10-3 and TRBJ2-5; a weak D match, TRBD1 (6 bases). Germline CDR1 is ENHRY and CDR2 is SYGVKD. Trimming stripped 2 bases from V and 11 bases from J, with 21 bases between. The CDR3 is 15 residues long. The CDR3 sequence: CAISEGNREANEQYF. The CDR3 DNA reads TGTGCCATCAGTGAGGGGAACAGGGAAGCAAATGAGCAGTACTTC.

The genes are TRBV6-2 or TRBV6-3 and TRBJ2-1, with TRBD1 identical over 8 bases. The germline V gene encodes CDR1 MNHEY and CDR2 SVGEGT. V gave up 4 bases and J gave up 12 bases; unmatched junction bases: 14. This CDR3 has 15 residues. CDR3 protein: CASSSGQAIRRGQFF. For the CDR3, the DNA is TGTGCCAGCAGTTCGGGACAGGCGATAAGGAGGGGGCAGTTCTTC.